Listed here is a single TCR beta chain. The CDR3 sequence is 19 residues long. J gave up 0 bases and V 1 base, and 12 bases lay outside the gene matches. Germline-derived CDR1 and CDR2 are MNHNS and SASEGT. The sample is drawn from a study of blood T cell repertoires in COVID-19. Overall study context: The United States, Italy and Spain provided the acute and convalescent COVID-19 samples.

Produced via immunoSEQ multiplex PCR; TCRdb's table is partial and in-frame only. This table holds approximately 190,000 clones, about 80% found once. The rearrangement uses TRBV6-1 and TRBJ2-1, with 7 bases identical to TRBD2. The sequenced sample was peripheral blood. The sequence came from a man aged 60 to 75 with acute or convalescent COVID-19. CDR3 bases: TGTGCCAGCAGTGAAGAGGAAGGAGGAGGGAGGGGCTCCTACAATGAGCAGTTCTTC. As protein: CASSEEEGGGRGSYNEQFF.